Below, 20 T cell receptor beta chains from the same sample are listed, as sequenced in a study of T cells after yellow fever vaccination. TCRdb reprocessed the 5' RACE reads via MiXCR and lists one record per CDR3 protein. Of around 530,000 distinct CDR3 sequences listed, about 17% are singletons. The sample in question was PBMCs, obtained 4 to 5 days after the first yellow fever vaccination. The receptors stem from a young man who received the YFV17D yellow fever vaccine.

This chain joins TRBV3-1 and TRBJ2-1; TRBD2 aligns across 9 bases. V was clipped by 4 bases and J by 5 bases; unmatched bases: 9. Germline-derived CDR1 and CDR2 are LGHDT and YNNKEL (reference sequence). This CDR3 contains 16 residues. The CDR3 loop is CASSPYPLAGNNEQFF. The CDR3 region has the DNA TGTGCCAGCAGCCCCTATCCCCTAGCGGGAAACAATGAGCAGTTCTTC.

There are a few counts of this clonotype. The chain is built from TRBV5-4 and TRBJ2-1; 14 bases are shared with TRBD2. Germline V CDR1 and CDR2: SGHNT, YYREEE (reference sequence). The CDR3 covers 15 residues. The V and J ends lost 3 bases and 8 bases, in that order; junction bases with no gene match: 4. Here the CDR3 reads CASSSRLAGGDEQFF. The CDR3 DNA reads as TGTGCCAGCAGCTCTAGACTAGCGGGGGGGGATGAGCAGTTCTTC.

This clonotype was seen more than once but under ten times. The rearrangement joins TRBV28 to TRBJ2-7, with D maybe TRBD2 (5 bases). This CDR3 region has 13 residues. Germline assignment: CDR1 MDHEN and CDR2 SYDVKM. With 2 bases removed from V and 2 bases from J, the gap between germline ends came to 7 bases. Here the CDR3 reads CASSLSGTYEQYV. DNA for the CDR3: TGTGCCAGCAGTTTAAGCGGCACCTACGAGCAGTACGTC.

The chain carries TRBV5-1 and TRBJ2-5; maybe TRBD2 (6 bases). The germline V gene has CDR1 SGHRS and CDR2 YFSETQ. The CDR3 consists of 16 residues. V shed 4 bases and J shed 2 bases, with 18 bases lying between them. CDR3 coding DNA: TGCGCCAGCAGCCGGGGGTCGTTGAGCGGACAAGAGACCCAGTACTTC. It translates to CASSRGSLSGQETQYF. The full variable domain, rest sourced from reference TRBV5-1 and TRBJ2-5, is KAGVTQTPRYLIKTRGQQVTLSCSPISGHRSVSWYQQTPGQGLQFLFEYFSETQRNKGNFPGRFSGRQFSNSRSEMNVSTLELGDSALYLCASSRGSLSGQETQYFGPGTRLLVL.

This clonotype was detected a few times. This chain links TRBV7-2 with TRBJ2-5; D is possibly TRBD1 or TRBD2 (5 bases each). From germline, CDR1 is SGHTA and CDR2 FQGNSA. The ends were cut back, 4 bases at V and 4 bases at J, with 16 bases in the middle. This CDR3 has 15 residues. CDR3 in amino acids: CASSSQGGGGETQYF. CDR3 in DNA: TGTGCCAGCAGCTCTCAGGGCGGTGGAGGAGAGACCCAGTACTTC.

This chain connects TRBV20-1 to TRBJ1-5; D gene unclear. The CDR3 is 14 residues long. V shed 1 base and J shed 2 bases, with 9 bases lying between them. Germline V gene lookup returns CDR1 DFQATT and CDR2 SNEGSKA (reference sequence). The CDR3 loop is CSARGGNGNQPQHF. CDR3 DNA sequence: TGCAGTGCTAGAGGTGGGAATGGCAATCAGCCCCAGCATTTT.

The chain combines TRBV19 with TRBJ2-1; 9 bases map to TRBD2. CDR1 is LNHDA, CDR2 SQIVND, per germline (reference sequence). The CDR3 has 15 residues. V shed 5 bases, J shed 2 bases, and the junction held 4 bases outside the gene matches. This chain's CDR3 is CASSVAGETYNEQFF. CDR3 sequence (DNA): TGTGCCAGTAGTGTAGCGGGGGAAACCTACAATGAGCAGTTCTTC.

This chain joins TRBV9 and TRBJ2-7; D gene unclear. This CDR3 has 13 residues. The V and J ends lost 2 bases and 5 bases respectively, with 11 bases between them. Germline-derived CDR1 and CDR2 are SGDLS and YYNGEE. This CDR3 is CASSVSGSDEQYF. As DNA, the CDR3 is TGTGCCAGCAGCGTGTCAGGCAGCGACGAGCAGTACTTC. The whole variable domain, remainder taken from reference TRBV9 and TRBJ2-7, is DSGVTQTPKHLITATGQRVTLRCSPRSGDLSVYWYQQSLDQGLQFLIQYYNGEERAKGNILERFSAQQFPDLHSELNLSSLELGDSALYFCASSVSGSDEQYFGPGTRLTVT.

This chain links TRBV4-1 with TRBJ2-5; 8 bases are a match to TRBD2. CDR3 length: 16 amino acids. V lost 2 bases to trimming and J lost 3 bases; unmatched junction nucleotides: 8. The germline gives CDR1 MGHRA, CDR2 YSYEKL. CDR3 sequence: CASSQNGGGLEETQYF. CDR3 nucleotide sequence: TGCGCCAGCAGCCAAAACGGGGGGGGGCTGGAAGAGACCCAGTACTTC.

This clonotype was seen a few times. The chain couples TRBV12-5 to TRBJ2-3, with D possibly TRBD2 on 5 matching bases. Trimming took off 7 bases at V and 3 bases at J, with 17 bases between the two ends. Looked up from germline, CDR1 is LGHNT and CDR2 is FRNRAP. CDR3 size: 15 residues. The chain's CDR3 is CASVPPGIGTDTQYF. In DNA, the CDR3 is TGTGCTAGTGTCCCGCCGGGGATAGGTACAGATACGCAGTATTTT.

The chain is built from TRBV19 and TRBJ1-4, with 11 bases identical to TRBD1. The CDR3 covers 19 residues. V dropped 4 bases and J dropped 5; count of bases not matched to a gene: 15. Germline V gene lookup returns CDR1 LNHDA and CDR2 SQIVND (reference sequence). CDR3 bases: TGTGCCAGTAGTACGACCGGGACAGGGGGACGAGATCTCAATGAAAAACTGTTTTTT. Its translation is CASSTTGTGGRDLNEKLFF.

This sequence joins TRBV15 and TRBJ1-4; 11 nucleotides align to TRBD1. V was clipped by 4 bases and J by 7 bases; unmatched bases: 5. The CDR3 sequence is 15 residues long. Germline V gene lookup returns CDR1 LNHNV and CDR2 YYDKDF (reference sequence). Written as DNA, the CDR3 is TGTGCCACCAGCACGGACAGGGGGCGCACTGAAAAACTGTTTTTT. Residues: CATSTDRGRTEKLFF.

This sequence joins TRBV5-1 and TRBJ2-3; D unclear. Germline CDR1 reads SGHRS; CDR2 reads YFSETQ. The CDR3 covers 14 residues. V was clipped by 3 bases and J by 6 bases, with 14 bases between them. CDR3 coding DNA: TGCGCCAGCAGCTCTGGTGGGTTGGTGGATACGCAGTATTTT. Amino acids: CASSSGGLVDTQYF.

CDR3 coding DNA: TGTGCCAGCAGCAGAGTAGGACTAGCGGGGATCGCCGGGGAGCTGTTTTTT. Residues: CASSRVGLAGIAGELFF. V and J are TRBV7-2 and TRBJ2-2, with 12 bases that match TRBD2. This CDR3 comprises 17 residues. Germline V gene data show CDR1 as SGHTA and CDR2 as FQGNSA. V dropped 5 bases and J dropped 6; count of bases not matched to a gene: 10.

This clonotype was observed a few times. The V and J genes are TRBV6-2 or TRBV6-3 and TRBJ1-1; 9 bases are shared with TRBD1. The V gene end was trimmed by 2 bases and the J gene end by 5 bases; junction bases not matched to a gene: 3. The CDR3 totals 14 residues. Germline V gene lookup returns CDR1 MNHEY and CDR2 SVGEGT. The CDR3 spells CASSYVTGGTEAFF. The CDR3 bases are TGTGCCAGCAGTTACGTGACAGGGGGAACTGAAGCTTTCTTT.

The chain recombines TRBV7-9 with TRBJ2-7; 7 bases align to TRBD1. Trimming removed 5 bases from V and 0 bases from J; junction bases left unmatched: 7. This CDR3 comprises 15 residues. Germline-derived CDR1 and CDR2 are SEHNR and FQNEAQ (reference sequence). This CDR3 is CASSLQGTSSYEQYF. For the CDR3, the DNA is TGTGCCAGCAGCCTACAGGGGACAAGCTCCTACGAGCAGTACTTC.

This clonotype was detected many times. Here the CDR3 DNA reads TGTGCCACCAGCAGAGATCTCCCCCACACAGATACGCAGTATTTT. Residues: CATSRDLPHTDTQYF. J is TRBJ2-3 and V is TRBV15; no clear D gene. This CDR3 is built from 15 residues. Trimming shortened V by 0 bases and J by 2 bases, and 9 bases separated the two germline ends. Germline-derived CDR1 and CDR2 are LNHNV and YYDKDF (reference sequence).

This chain joins TRBV7-6 and TRBJ1-1; D unclear. Looked up from germline, CDR1 is SGHVS and CDR2 is FNYEAQ. The V end was cut by 2 bases, the J end by 3 bases, with 10 bases between. CDR3 size: 14 residues. The chain's CDR3 is CASSLNDRDTEAFF. The CDR3 nucleotides are TGTGCCAGCAGCTTAAATGACCGGGACACTGAAGCTTTCTTT.

V usage is TRBV25-1 and J usage is TRBJ1-3; D is unclear. From germline, CDR1 is MGHDK and CDR2 SYGVNS. The germline V and J ends were trimmed by 4 bases and 3 bases, with 13 bases remaining between them. This CDR3 contains 15 residues. The CDR3 DNA sequence: TGTGCCAGCAGTGGACCCCCGGGTCTTGGAAACACCATATATTTT. Protein: CASSGPPGLGNTIYF.

V usage is TRBV29-1 and J usage is TRBJ2-1; no clear D. From germline, CDR1 is SQVTM and CDR2 ANQGSEA. Trimming removed 7 bases at V and 0 bases at J, with 16 bases between. The CDR3 consists of 15 residues. Here the CDR3 DNA reads TGCAGCGCCCAAGGGTTACAGAGCTCCTACAATGAGCAGTTCTTC. It is translated as CSAQGLQSSYNEQFF.